This note documents a single TCR beta chain sequence. This clonotype was seen ten or more times. The antigen it binds to is not known. Per-base quality was not reported, and no clone a single base away is much larger than it. These data come from a study of spatial heterogeneity in lung cancer (dated by TCRdb to between 2019 and 2020). Study-level background: Beta-chain transcripts were consistently detected in greater numbers than alpha-chain transcripts, which likely reflected higher beta-chain transcript abundance. TCR repertoire features were related to nonsynonymous mutation counts determined by whole-exome sequencing of tumor tissue. In non-small cell lung cancer, the study quantitatively compared TCR alpha and beta repertoires across several tumor regions, matched nontumor lung, and blood. At surgery, hundreds of tumor regions, around 65 matched nontumor lung samples and 56 PBMC samples were TCR-sequenced for both alpha and beta chains. In the raw uncorrected reads, each unique combination of TCR and UMI appeared more than ten times on average. The investigation overall reported the following: Confirming at a functional level the hypothesis that regional TCRs recognize regional mutations was considered to require additional single-cell paired TCR alpha and beta sequencing. Ubiquitous expanded tumor TCRs were detected in blood more often at tumor resection than at routine follow-up.

CDR1 is given as SQVTM and CDR2 as ANQGSEA, both from the germline V gene. V is pared back by 8 bases and J by 8 bases, with 12 bases lying between the germline termini. Its CDR3 holds 10 amino acids, cysteine through phenylalanine. Solely the CDR3 DNA is kept, with 30 bases framed from the first base. Library preparation used 5' RACE. The sequencing machine was a NextSeq 500. The TCR library protocol attached a unique molecular identifier to each TCR cDNA molecule to allow correction of PCR and sequencing errors. In the authors' own workflow: TCR identification, UMI-based error correction and CDR3 extraction were all carried out with Decombinator tools. TCRs above a frequency of 2 per 1,000, corresponding to the top 1% of the tumor frequency distribution, were defined as expanded. Rényi diversity was computed with the R vegan package after subsampling each repertoire 100 times to 5,000 TCRs. CDR3 similarity networks were constructed using string-kernel similarity of amino acid triplets, with links drawn between CDR3s whose pairwise similarity was above 0.82. TCRdb reworked the public reads: Q25 trimming with fastp, MiXCR clone assembly, productive beta chains retained. Entries are consolidated by CDR3 protein sequence, retaining the most common genes and DNA. These V and J calls derive from TCRdb rather than the authors' analysis. The sample yields roughly 82,000 distinct CDR3 sequences; roughly 12% were counted once. In total, the top ten clones hold approximately 4.2% of the sample.

The time point tag for this specimen amounts to: sample taken at primary tumor resection. TCR sequencing used whole RNA extracted from tumor and nontumor lung tissue, or from cryopreserved PBMC samples, without cell sorting. The donors were more than 60 patients from the lung TRACERx cohort who had early-stage, untreated non-small cell lung cancer. Patients were selected for TCR sequencing only if sufficient RNA was available from at least two tumor regions. The receptor was derived from a male donor with early-stage non-small cell lung cancer. Sample: PBMCs, taken at surgery. The rearranged segments are TRBV29-1 and TRBJ1-2; no confident D gene assignment can be made. The nucleotides read TGCAGCACATTGAACTCCGGCTACACCTTC. Its amino acids are CSTLNSGYTF.